This passage covers 26 T cell receptor beta chains from one sample sequenced in a study of T cells in localized non-small cell lung cancer (TCRdb year 2020). The library was built by means of the immunoSEQ multiplex PCR assay. In its TCRdb copy, this immuneACCESS table keeps in-frame sequences only and misses some clones. Where compared with another copy, unresolved V genes explain less than half of these, and the others have no known cause. Counted in this sample were roughly 9,900 clones; roughly 94% of them appeared once. The top ten clones comprise roughly 7% of the sample. The source was peripheral blood, collected before any cancer treatment. The receptors stem from a woman aged 35 to 75 with stage I squamous cell lung carcinoma.

The chain couples TRBV4-3 to TRBJ1-2; 8 bases agree with TRBD1. Looked up from germline, CDR1 is LGHNA and CDR2 is YSLEER. CDR3 length: 18 amino acids. V shed 0 bases and J 8 bases; nucleotides not matched to a gene: 17. CDR3 DNA: TGCGCCAGCAGCCAAGATCGGGCAGGGGGCTCGAAACCCTGGGGCTACACCTTC. It specifies CASSQDRAGGSKPWGYTF.

This CDR3 reads CASSDRGPPYTEAFF. The CDR3 region has the DNA TGTGCCAGCAGCGACAGGGGGCCACCTTACACTGAAGCTTTCTTT. The chain couples TRBV27 to TRBJ1-1; 10 bases are shared with TRBD1. Germline V gene data show CDR1 as MNHEY and CDR2 as SMNVEV (reference sequence). This CDR3 has 15 amino acids. Trimming removed 6 bases from V and 3 bases from J; junction bases left unmatched: 7.

The chain couples TRBV19 to TRBJ2-2, with unresolved D. The CDR3 spans 15 residues. From germline, CDR1 is LNHDA and CDR2 SQIVND (reference sequence). The V and J ends lost 7 bases and 5 bases respectively, with 17 bases between them. CDR3 coding DNA: TGTGCCAGTATGGTTGACGCGGTAGTGACCGGGGAGCTGTTTTTT. Translating it yields CASMVDAVVTGELFF.

The chain has TRBV11-2 and TRBJ2-2; 7 nucleotides agree with TRBD1. The CDR3 contains 16 residues. Trimming removed 5 bases from V and 5 bases from J; junction bases left unmatched: 11. Looked up from germline, CDR1 is SGHAT and CDR2 is FQNNGV. The DNA for the CDR3 is TGTGCCAGCAGCGCCCGGATGACAGGGCTGACCGGGGAGCTGTTTTTT. Protein product: CASSARMTGLTGELFF.

The chain combines TRBV14 with TRBJ2-1, with D possibly being TRBD1 (5 bases). V was trimmed by 4 bases and J by 9 bases, leaving 7 bases between them. This CDR3 region has 11 residues. Germline V gives CDR1 SGHDN, CDR2 FVKESK. Written as DNA, the CDR3 is TGTGCCAGCAGCCGCAGGGTTGAGCAGTTCTTC. Amino acid sequence: CASSRRVEQFF.

The chain couples TRBV19 to TRBJ1-3, with D hard to call. The V end was cut by 7 bases, the J end by 3 bases, with 19 bases between. The CDR3 consists of 16 residues. Germline values: CDR1 LNHDA, CDR2 SQIVND (reference sequence). The CDR3 region is CASTRSLPSVGNTIYF. CDR3 nucleotides: TGTGCCAGTACTCGATCCCTACCTAGCGTTGGAAACACCATATATTTT.

This sequence joins TRBV4-2 and TRBJ1-2, with D unclear. The V gene's germline CDR1 is LGHNA and CDR2 YNFKEQ. CDR3 length equals 17 residues. Trimming took off 0 bases at V and 6 bases at J, with 20 bases between the two ends. In DNA form, the CDR3 reads TGTGCCAGCAGCCAAGATAGGCTTTCACTTTTAATCGATGGCTACACCTTC. It encodes CASSQDRLSLLIDGYTF.

This clone was recorded once. The chain employs TRBV5-1 and TRBJ2-2; D ambiguous. V was trimmed by 4 bases and J by 6 bases, leaving 10 bases between them. This CDR3 is 13 amino acids long. The germline CDR1 and CDR2 sequences are SGHRS and YFSETQ. The CDR3 sequence: CASSPQTAGELFF. In DNA form, the CDR3 reads TGCGCCAGCAGCCCCCAGACGGCCGGGGAGCTGTTTTTT.

The chain is built from TRBV6-5 and TRBJ1-1; D ambiguous. Between the trimmed V and J ends, which lost 7 bases and 4 bases, there was a span of 16 bases. The germline gives CDR1 MNHEY, CDR2 SVGAGI. CDR3 length: 14 amino acids. DNA of the CDR3: TGTGCCAGCACCAATACACTGGAGGGCACTGAAGCTTTCTTT. It encodes CASTNTLEGTEAFF.

The V gene is TRBV5-1, the J gene TRBJ1-1; 8 bases align to TRBD1. The CDR3 spans 15 residues. V was clipped by 4 bases and J by 5 bases; unmatched bases: 10. Germline loops: CDR1 SGHRS, CDR2 YFSETQ. CDR3 coding DNA: TGCGCCAGCAGCCCGGACAGGGCAAGAGGGACTGAAGCTTTCTTT. Encoded protein: CASSPDRARGTEAFF. The variable domain in full, completed from reference TRBV5-1 and TRBJ1-1, reads KAGVTQTPRYLIKTRGQQVTLSCSPISGHRSVSWYQQTPGQGLQFLFEYFSETQRNKGNFPGRFSGRQFSNSRSEMNVSTLELGDSALYLCASSPDRARGTEAFFGQGTRLTVV.

CDR3 loop: CASSLALGGNYEQYF. The CDR3 coding sequence is TGTGCCAGCAGCTTAGCTCTCGGGGGGAACTACGAGCAGTACTTC. The chain links TRBV11-2 to TRBJ2-7, with 7 bases matching TRBD2. The J segment lost 3 bases and the V segment lost 1 base, leaving 6 bases of the junction unmatched. Germline V gene lookup returns CDR1 SGHAT and CDR2 FQNNGV. This CDR3 is built from 15 residues.

The V and J genes are TRBV6-1 and TRBJ1-1; 9 nucleotides align to TRBD1. This CDR3 has 15 residues. Germline V lookup: CDR1 MNHNS, CDR2 SASEGT. The V and J ends lost 6 bases and 5 bases, in that order; junction bases with no gene match: 10. For the CDR3, the DNA is TGTGCCAGCAGCCGACAGGGGGAGAGGAATACTGAAGCTTTCTTT. Protein product: CASSRQGERNTEAFF.

The chain links TRBV28 to TRBJ2-7, with a tentative D call TRBD2 (6 bases). The CDR3 covers 14 residues. Germline CDR1 and CDR2: MDHEN and SYDVKM. The V and J ends lost 4 bases and 0 bases respectively, with 10 bases between them. The CDR3: CASSWGVHSYEQYF. Here the CDR3 DNA reads TGTGCCAGCAGTTGGGGGGTCCACTCCTACGAGCAGTACTTC. Filled out from reference TRBV28 and TRBJ2-7, the complete variable domain reads DVKVTQSSRYLVKRTGEKVFLECVQDMDHENMFWYRQDPGLGLRLIYFSYDVKMKEKGDIPEGYSVSREKKERFSLILESASTNQTSMYLCASSWGVHSYEQYFGPGTRLTVT.

V gene TRBV6-1 combines with J gene TRBJ2-1, with 11 nucleotides matching TRBD2. The CDR3 runs to 17 residues. The germline gives CDR1 MNHNS, CDR2 SASEGT. V lost 4 bases, J lost 5 bases, and 10 bases stayed unmatched. In DNA, the CDR3 is TGTGCCAGCAGTGCGATACCGGGACTAGCGGCCGACAATGAGCAGTTCTTC. It yields the protein CASSAIPGLAADNEQFF.

V usage is TRBV29-1 and J usage is TRBJ2-7, with no clear D. Germline values: CDR1 SQVTM, CDR2 ANQGSEA. Trimming stripped 4 bases from V and 2 bases from J, with 12 bases between. The CDR3 length is 13 residues. CDR3 in amino acids: CSVGPTSPYEQYF. The CDR3 region has the DNA TGCAGCGTTGGCCCAACCTCCCCCTACGAGCAGTACTTC.

The CDR3 region has the DNA TGCGCCAGCAGCTCCGAGACCCTAGCGGGGACCTACAATGAGCAGTTCTTC. Translation gives CASSSETLAGTYNEQFF. The V gene is TRBV5-1, the J gene TRBJ2-1; TRBD2 matches at 9 bases. Germline CDR1 and CDR2: SGHRS and YFSETQ. The CDR3 is 17 residues long. J gave up 2 bases and V 3 bases, and 9 bases lay outside the gene matches.

V usage is TRBV7-2 and J usage is TRBJ1-1; D is undetermined. V shed 4 bases and J shed 1 base, with 7 bases lying between them. The CDR3 is 13 residues long. The germline gives CDR1 SGHTA, CDR2 FQGNSA. CDR3 DNA: TGTGCCAGCAGCTCCCACAGGAACACTGAAGCTTTCTTT. This translates into CASSSHRNTEAFF.

The V call is TRBV7-6, the J call TRBJ1-4; possibly TRBD1 for D (5 bases). This CDR3 contains 14 residues. Germline CDR1 SGHVS, CDR2 FNYEAQ. V lost 3 bases, J lost 0 bases, and 5 bases lay in between. DNA for the CDR3: TGTGCCAGCAGCTTGACAGCAACTAATGAAAAACTGTTTTTT. Translation gives CASSLTATNEKLFF.

This chain links TRBV4-1 with TRBJ1-2; 11 bases line up with TRBD1. The CDR3 sequence is 16 residues long. The trim removed 3 bases at V and 7 bases at J, leaving 10 bases unmatched. Germline V CDR1 and CDR2: MGHRA, YSYEKL. The CDR3 is CASSQVRGQGEVGYTF. The DNA of the CDR3 is TGCGCCAGCAGCCAGGTTCGGGGACAGGGGGAGGTTGGCTACACCTTC.

The chain uses TRBV4-1 and TRBJ1-3; D is unclear. V shed 1 base and J shed 0 bases, with 10 bases lying between them. Germline-derived CDR1 and CDR2 are MGHRA and YSYEKL. The CDR3 has 16 residues. The CDR3 spells CASSQGRRSSGNTIYF. The CDR3 nucleotides are TGCGCCAGCAGCCAAGGTCGAAGGAGCTCTGGAAACACCATATATTTT.

V usage is TRBV5-1 and J usage is TRBJ1-1, with TRBD1 matching 7 bases. Germline values: CDR1 SGHRS, CDR2 YFSETQ. The CDR3 has 15 amino acids. The trim removed 0 bases at V and 5 bases at J, leaving 7 bases unmatched. In nucleotides, the CDR3 is TGCGCCAGCAGCTTGGTAGCAGGGGGAGGGACTGAAGCTTTCTTT. Encoded protein: CASSLVAGGGTEAFF.

This chain links TRBV4-3 with TRBJ2-3; perhaps TRBD2 as D (7 bases). Trimming took off 2 bases at V and 4 bases at J, with 16 bases between the two ends. In germline, CDR1 is LGHNA, CDR2 YSLEER. The CDR3 has 16 amino acids. CDR3 sequence: CASSQLWGGQSDTQYF. The CDR3 DNA reads as TGCGCCAGCAGCCAACTGTGGGGGGGCCAATCAGATACGCAGTATTTT.

The chain is built from TRBV2 and TRBJ1-6; TRBD1 aligns across 7 bases. Germline V CDR1 and CDR2: SNHLY, FYNNEI. CDR3 length equals 18 residues. The V segment lost 0 bases and the J segment 9 bases; nucleotides outside the gene matches: 14. CDR3 sequence: CASSEAFFRDSNVSPLHF. Written as DNA, the CDR3 is TGTGCCAGCAGTGAAGCGTTCTTCCGGGACAGTAATGTTTCACCCCTCCACTTT.

The J gene is TRBJ2-7, the V gene TRBV29-1; weak D call: TRBD2 (5 bases). There are 11 residues in the CDR3. Trimming took 0 bases from V and 11 from J, leaving 11 bases between them. Germline V lookup: CDR1 SQVTM, CDR2 ANQGSEA. CDR3 DNA sequence: TGCAGCGTTGAAGACAGCGGCCTTAAGTACTTC. It translates to CSVEDSGLKYF.

The chain's CDR3 is CASSPGQRRNYGYTF. Written as DNA, the CDR3 is TGTGCCAGCTCACCGGGACAGCGACGAAACTATGGCTACACCTTC. This chain uses TRBV18 with TRBJ1-2; the match to TRBD1 covers 7 bases. This CDR3 has 15 amino acids. V gave up 3 bases and J gave up 2 bases; unmatched junction bases: 6. Per germline, CDR1 KGHSH and CDR2 LQKENI.

This chain joins TRBV10-2 and TRBJ2-1, with TRBD2 matching 9 bases. The CDR3 sequence is 18 residues long. Losses at the gene ends were 6 bases for V and 0 bases for J; bases not matched to a gene: 12. Germline loops: CDR1 WSHSY, CDR2 SAAADI. CDR3 residues: CASRGSSGGRLSYNEQFF. DNA of the CDR3: TGCGCCAGCAGAGGTTCAAGCGGGGGGCGCCTCTCCTACAATGAGCAGTTCTTC.